The 20 T cell receptor beta chains given below trace back to one sample, sequenced in a study of T cell responses to AZD1222 COVID-19 vaccine. The table came from immunoSEQ multiplex PCR; TCRdb's copy has only in-frame clones and leaves some out. This sample's table has 150,000 or so clones. Sequencing was done on a sample of peripheral blood. These receptors originate from an adult in good health.

CDR3 bases: TGTGCCAGCAGTTTTACAGGGTTCACTGAAGCTTTCTTT. Amino acid sequence: CASSFTGFTEAFF. V gene TRBV12-3 or TRBV12-4 combines with J gene TRBJ1-1; a possible D gene is TRBD1 (6 bases). The CDR3 is made up of 13 amino acids. V was shortened by 3 bases and J by 4 bases, with 9 bases between the two germline ends.

The chain joins TRBV2 to TRBJ1-6, with D perhaps matching TRBD1 (6 bases). The ends were cut back, 7 bases at V and 7 bases at J, with 20 bases in the middle. The CDR3 totals 16 residues. Per germline, CDR1 SNHLY and CDR2 FYNNEI. CDR3 in DNA: TGTGCCAGCACCTCCCCGGGGGCAGGCGTCAATTCACCCCTCCACTTT. Its protein product is CASTSPGAGVNSPLHF.

The chain uses TRBV6-5 and TRBJ2-7; a weak D match, TRBD1 (7 bases). The CDR3 length is 16 residues. V lost 4 bases to trimming and J lost 3 bases, with 19 bases between them. CDR1 and CDR2 from the germline V gene are MNHEY and SVGAGI. The CDR3 spells CASSFSRGAGGYEQYF. The CDR3 DNA is TGTGCCAGCAGTTTCTCGAGGGGGGCAGGGGGCTACGAGCAGTACTTC.

DNA for the CDR3: TGTGCCTGGGGCACAGGGGGCAGCTCCTATAATTCACCCCTCCACTTT. Translation gives CAWGTGGSSYNSPLHF. The chain recombines TRBV30 with TRBJ1-6; TRBD1 aligns across 9 bases. The germline CDR1 and CDR2 sequences are GTSNPN and SVGIG (reference sequence). Germline trimming cut 5 bases from V and 0 bases from J; bases unmatched to any gene: 5. The CDR3 sequence is 16 residues long.

The chain links TRBV3-1 (or the pseudogene TRBV3-2) to TRBJ1-1; D possibly corresponds to TRBD1 (5 bases). This CDR3 comprises 14 residues. Trimming shortened V by 4 bases and J by 4 bases, and 13 bases separated the two germline ends. The germline V gene has CDR1 LGHDT and CDR2 YNNKEL (reference sequence). The CDR3 region has the DNA TGTGCCAGCAGCCGAGGGACTTCATCCACTGAAGCTTTCTTT. It specifies CASSRGTSSTEAFF.

The genes are TRBV19 and TRBJ2-5; D ambiguous. The CDR3 is 13 amino acids. Trimming pared 3 bases from V and 2 bases from J, leaving 7 bases between. The V gene's germline CDR1 is LNHDA and CDR2 SQIVND (reference sequence). The CDR3, as DNA: TGTGCCAGTAGTATTGCCGAACAAGAGACCCAGTACTTC. Translating gives CASSIAEQETQYF. Complete variable domain (other parts from reference TRBV19 and TRBJ2-5): DGGITQSPKYLFRKEGQNVTLSCEQNLNHDAMYWYRQDPGQGLRLIYYSQIVNDFQKGDIAEGYSVSREKKESFPLTVTSAQKNPTAFYLCASSIAEQETQYFGPGTRLLVL.

The V gene is TRBV30, the J gene TRBJ2-4; the D gene is possibly TRBD1 (5 bases). The CDR3 length is 16 residues. Germline V gene data show CDR1 as GTSNPN and CDR2 as SVGIG (reference sequence). Trimming left V 1 base short and J 5 bases short, with 18 bases between. DNA of the CDR3: TGTGCCTGGAGTGGGCAGGGTTCCCCTCTTGAAAACATTCAGTACTTC. As protein: CAWSGQGSPLENIQYF.

The V call is TRBV2, the J call TRBJ1-2; TRBD1 matches 9 bases. Germline loops: CDR1 SNHLY, CDR2 FYNNEI. This CDR3 comprises 13 residues. The V segment lost 8 bases and the J segment 0 bases; nucleotides outside the gene matches: 1. The CDR3 region is CASRQGANYGYTF. The CDR3, as DNA: TGTGCCAGCCGACAGGGGGCTAACTATGGCTACACCTTC.

This sequence joins TRBV19 and TRBJ2-7, with unresolved D. CDR3 length: 13 residues. The V and J ends lost 1 base and 3 bases respectively, with 7 bases between them. Germline CDR1 reads LNHDA; CDR2 reads SQIVND (reference sequence). CDR3 DNA: TGTGCCAGTAGTATAGTGCCGGGCTACGAGCAGTACTTC. Its protein product is CASSIVPGYEQYF.

The rearrangement joins TRBV30 to TRBJ2-2, with 11 bases matching TRBD1. V dropped 2 bases and J dropped 5; count of bases not matched to a gene: 7. In germline, CDR1 is GTSNPN, CDR2 SVGIG (reference sequence). The CDR3 runs 16 residues. In nucleotides, the CDR3 is TGTGCCTGGAGTCTTGTCCGGGACAGGGGGACCGGGGAGCTGTTTTTT. This gives the protein CAWSLVRDRGTGELFF.

The chain has TRBV7-9 and TRBJ1-3; maybe TRBD1 (5 bases). The V gene's germline CDR1 is SEHNR and CDR2 FQNEAQ (reference sequence). The V end was cut by 5 bases, the J end by 2 bases, with 7 bases between. The CDR3 extends over 13 amino acids. CDR3 in amino acids: CASSGGAGNTIYF. For the CDR3, the DNA is TGTGCCAGCAGCGGGGGGGCTGGAAACACCATATATTTT.

J is TRBJ2-1 and V is TRBV6-2 or TRBV6-3; TRBD1 aligns across 7 bases. The CDR3 contains 15 residues. With 4 bases clipped from V and 2 bases from J, the junction kept 5 bases outside the gene matches. CDR1 is MNHEY and CDR2 is SVGEGT in the germline V gene. This CDR3 reads CASSWTGGTYNEQFF. Written as DNA, the CDR3 is TGTGCCAGCAGTTGGACAGGAGGAACCTACAATGAGCAGTTCTTC.

The chain combines TRBV19 with TRBJ2-1, with 8 bases lining up with TRBD1. V dropped 2 bases and J dropped 5; count of bases not matched to a gene: 23. The CDR3 has 21 residues. Germline lookup yields CDR1 LNHDA and CDR2 SQIVND (reference sequence). The CDR3 DNA reads as TGTGCCAGTAGTATAAGGGGACAGGCTGCCCAGAGCTTTTCGAGGGACAATGAGCAGTTCTTC. It is translated as CASSIRGQAAQSFSRDNEQFF.

The rearrangement uses TRBV18 and TRBJ1-6; TRBD1 matches at 9 bases. V gave up 5 bases and J gave up 8 bases; unmatched junction bases: 7. Per the germline V gene, CDR1 is KGHSH and CDR2 is LQKENI. The CDR3 extends over 15 amino acids. CDR3 protein: CASSSGTGMDSPLHF. CDR3 sequence (DNA): TGTGCCAGCTCATCCGGGACAGGGATGGATTCACCCCTCCACTTT. Looking up the rest from reference TRBV18 and TRBJ1-6 gives the full variable domain: NAGVMQNPRHLVRRRGQEARLRCSPMKGHSHVYWYRQLPEEGLKFMVYLQKENIIDESGMPKERFSAEFPKEGPSILRIQQVVRGDSAAYFCASSSGTGMDSPLHFGNGTRLTVT.

The chain combines TRBV19 with TRBJ2-7, with 8 bases matching TRBD1. The junction had 7 bases not matched to a gene; V was cut back by 4 bases and J by 5 bases. There are 14 residues in the CDR3. Germline loops: CDR1 LNHDA, CDR2 SQIVND (reference sequence). CDR3 amino acids: CASSTRGRANEQYF. Here the CDR3 DNA reads TGTGCCAGTAGTACCAGGGGGCGAGCTAACGAGCAGTACTTC.

The genes are TRBV24-1 and TRBJ2-2; no reliable D call. CDR1 is KGHDR and CDR2 is SFDVKD in the germline V gene. V was clipped by 2 bases and J by 1 base, with 7 bases between them. CDR3 length: 15 residues. DNA for the CDR3: TGTGCCACCAGTGATTCAAGGCGGAACACCGGGGAGCTGTTTTTT. It specifies CATSDSRRNTGELFF.

The chain recombines TRBV6-6 with TRBJ1-6, with TRBD1 as a possible D gene (6 bases). Trimming took 2 bases from V and 5 from J, leaving 13 bases between them. Germline values: CDR1 MNHNY, CDR2 SVGAGI (reference sequence). This CDR3 is built from 16 residues. For the CDR3, the DNA is TGTGCCAGCAGTTACATGGGGAACAGGGATAATTCACCCCTCCACTTT. Encoded protein: CASSYMGNRDNSPLHF.

The V gene is TRBV3-1 (or the pseudogene TRBV3-2), the J gene TRBJ1-1, with a weak D call TRBD1 (5 bases). V was pared by 4 bases and J by 5 bases, with 11 bases between. CDR1 is LGHDT and CDR2 is YNNKEL in the germline V gene (reference sequence). The CDR3 has 13 amino acids. The CDR3: CASSRPGLTEAFF. DNA for the CDR3: TGTGCCAGCAGCCGACCAGGGTTGACTGAAGCTTTCTTT.

The chain carries TRBV11-3 and TRBJ2-1, with TRBD2 matching over 11 bases. Germline lookup yields CDR1 SGHNT and CDR2 YENEEA. The CDR3 is made up of 17 amino acids. J gave up 8 bases and V 5 bases, and 14 bases lay outside the gene matches. CDR3 nucleotides: TGTGCCAGCAGCCCCGGTGGTAGCGGGGGGGATTTGGATGAGCAGTTCTTC. Translated, it gives CASSPGGSGGDLDEQFF.

The DNA of the CDR3 is TGTGCCAGCAGTGGAAATGTCAGGGTTGGCTACACCTTC. The encoded protein is CASSGNVRVGYTF. This sequence joins TRBV2 and TRBJ1-2; D might be TRBD1 (5 bases). This CDR3 comprises 13 residues. Trimming removed 4 bases from V and 7 bases from J, with 13 bases in between. Germline V gives CDR1 SNHLY, CDR2 FYNNEI.